The 31 T cell receptor beta chains below all came from one sample that was sequenced in a study of shared clonotypes between healthy human individuals. This table comes from immunoSEQ multiplex PCR, and its TCRdb copy is limited to in-frame clones, with some not included. There are some 500,000 clones in the sample; approximately 95% occur only once, and approximately 0.067% lies in the top ten. Sequencing was performed on naive CD4+ T cells sorted from blood. Regarding subset: CD45RA+ positively selected. All receptors come from a woman aged 25 to 39 in good health.

The V and J genes are TRBV14 and TRBJ1-5, with D maybe TRBD1 (5 bases). Looked up from germline, CDR1 is SGHDN and CDR2 is FVKESK. The V and J ends lost 1 base and 4 bases respectively, with 26 bases between them. The CDR3 sequence is 20 residues long. CDR3 sequence reads: CASSQVFSRVGHPANQPQHF. CDR3 nucleotides: TGTGCCAGCAGCCAAGTTTTCTCAAGAGTTGGACATCCTGCAAATCAGCCCCAGCATTTT. The full variable domain, in which reference TRBV14 and TRBJ1-5 provide the parts outside the CDR3, is EAGVTQFPSHSVIEKGQTVTLRCDPISGHDNLYWYRRVMGKEIKFLLHFVKESKQDESGMPNNRFLAERTGGTYSTLKVQPAELEDSGVYFCASSQVFSRVGHPANQPQHFGDGTRLSIL.

This chain uses TRBV2 with TRBJ2-7; 11 bases are shared with TRBD2. Trimming cost V 8 bases and J 2 bases; bases outside gene matches: 5. Looked up from germline, CDR1 is SNHLY and CDR2 is FYNNEI. This CDR3 spans 14 amino acids. The CDR3 loop reads CASQGTSGTYEQYF. The CDR3 nucleotides read TGTGCCAGCCAGGGGACTAGCGGAACCTACGAGCAGTACTTC. Based on the CDR3 plus reference TRBV2 and TRBJ2-7, the full variable domain is EPEVTQTPSHQVTQMGQEVILRCVPISNHLYFYWYRQILGQKVEFLVSFYNNEISEKSEIFDDQFSVERPDGSNFTLKIRSTKLEDSAMYFCASQGTSGTYEQYFGPGTRLTVT.

J is TRBJ2-1 and V is TRBV5-1; D ambiguous. CDR3 length: 14 amino acids. The germline V and J ends were trimmed by 4 bases and 5 bases, with 13 bases remaining between them. Germline V gene sequence: CDR1 SGHRS, CDR2 YFSETQ. The CDR3: CASSPALTHNEQFF. The CDR3 region has the DNA TGCGCCAGCAGCCCCGCGCTCACCCACAATGAGCAGTTCTTC.

This chain connects TRBV11-2 to TRBJ2-1, with 9 positions matching TRBD2. Per germline, CDR1 SGHAT and CDR2 FQNNGV. The CDR3 is 17 residues long. V lost 5 bases, J lost 3 bases, and 11 bases stayed unmatched. CDR3 sequence reads: CASSRTSVTSFYNEQFF. The DNA for the CDR3 is TGTGCCAGCAGCCGGACTAGCGTCACCTCTTTCTACAATGAGCAGTTCTTC.

The chain combines TRBV6-1 with TRBJ2-3, with TRBD1 identical over 7 bases. CDR1 is MNHNS and CDR2 is SASEGT in the germline V gene. This CDR3 has 14 amino acids. Germline trimming cut 7 bases from V and 1 base from J; bases unmatched to any gene: 5. Written as DNA, the CDR3 is TGTGCCAGCACAGTCCAGGGGGGCACAGATACGCAGTATTTT. This sequence encodes CASTVQGGTDTQYF.

In this sample, this clone turned up once. The rearrangement links TRBV6-1 to TRBJ1-5; 8 nucleotides align to TRBD1. Germline V gene sequence: CDR1 MNHNS, CDR2 SASEGT. V shed 3 bases, J shed 1 base, and the junction held 17 bases outside the gene matches. The CDR3 is 20 residues long. CDR3 nucleotides: TGTGCCAGCAGTGATGTGCGGACAGGGTCGTACGTTCGGAGCAATCAGCCCCAGCATTTT. Amino acids: CASSDVRTGSYVRSNQPQHF.

The chain has TRBV10-3 and TRBJ1-5; D perhaps matches TRBD1 (6 bases). Trimming removed 10 bases at V and 4 bases at J, with 11 bases between. The CDR3 runs to 12 residues. CDR1 and CDR2 from the germline V gene are ENHRY and SYGVKD. The CDR3 nucleotides read TGTGCCACCCGGGACAAGAATCAGCCCCAGCATTTT. It specifies CATRDKNQPQHF.

The J gene is TRBJ2-1, the V gene TRBV2; maybe TRBD1 (6 bases). The CDR3 spans 15 residues. Germline CDR1 and CDR2: SNHLY and FYNNEI. Trimming pared 8 bases from V and 0 bases from J, leaving 14 bases between. DNA for the CDR3: TGTGCCAGCTGTCAGGGGAAGTACTCCTACAATGAGCAGTTCTTC. It specifies CASCQGKYSYNEQFF.

The CDR3 spells CACPDRGAYNEQFF. CDR3 DNA sequence: TGTGCCTGCCCCGACAGGGGAGCCTACAATGAGCAGTTCTTC. The rearrangement links TRBV30 to TRBJ2-1; 8 bases match TRBD1. The V segment lost 6 bases and the J segment 2 bases; nucleotides outside the gene matches: 6. The CDR3 contains 14 residues. The V gene's germline CDR1 is GTSNPN and CDR2 SVGIG (reference sequence). The variable domain in full, with the rest retrieved from reference TRBV30 and TRBJ2-1, is SQTIHQWPATLVQPVGSPLSLECTVEGTSNPNLYWYRQAAGRGLQLLFYSVGIGQISSEVPQNLSASRPQDRQFILSSKKLLLSDSGFYLCACPDRGAYNEQFFGPGTRLTVL.

The CDR3 nucleotides read TGTGCCAGCAGTGAAGGGCTTCGGGCCGATGGCTACACCTTC. It specifies CASSEGLRADGYTF. The chain is built from TRBV2 and TRBJ1-2; D unclear. V lost 1 base to trimming and J lost 6 bases, with 12 bases between them. Germline CDR1 is SNHLY and CDR2 is FYNNEI. The CDR3 runs 14 residues. The full variable domain, in which reference TRBV2 and TRBJ1-2 provide the parts outside the CDR3, is EPEVTQTPSHQVTQMGQEVILRCVPISNHLYFYWYRQILGQKVEFLVSFYNNEISEKSEIFDDQFSVERPDGSNFTLKIRSTKLEDSAMYFCASSEGLRADGYTFGSGTRLTVV.

The chain is built from TRBV21-1 and TRBJ2-7; the D call of TRBD2 is as the table states it, not checked on the DNA. TRBV21-1 is a known pseudogene. There are 12 residues in the CDR3. The CDR3 nucleotides are TGTGCCAGTAGGAGCGGGGACTACGAGCAGTACTTC. It specifies CASRSGDYEQYF.

V and J are TRBV28 and TRBJ1-1, with D hard to call. The CDR3 runs 12 residues. In germline, CDR1 is MDHEN, CDR2 SYDVKM. V gave up 6 bases and J gave up 3 bases, with 8 bases separating them. Here the CDR3 DNA reads TGTGCCAGCAGGGACGCCCACACTGAAGCTTTCTTT. Translating it yields CASRDAHTEAFF.

The chain couples TRBV25-1 to TRBJ1-3, with no clear D. This CDR3 has 13 amino acids. V gave up 8 bases and J gave up 0 bases, with 8 bases separating them. Germline loops: CDR1 MGHDK, CDR2 SYGVNS. For the CDR3, the DNA is TGTGCCAGCTCGCTCGCCTCTGGAAACACCATATATTTT. Amino acid sequence: CASSLASGNTIYF.

DNA of the CDR3: TGCGCCAGCAGTAGGTTAGCGCCCGGGGAGCTGTTTTTT. Protein: CASSRLAPGELFF. This chain uses TRBV10-1 with TRBJ2-2; tentatively, D is TRBD2 (5 bases). The germline gives CDR1 WNHNN, CDR2 SYGVQD (reference sequence). V was trimmed by 5 bases and J by 6 bases, leaving 10 bases between them. CDR3 length: 13 residues.

This chain joins TRBV27 and TRBJ1-6; 7 bases align to TRBD1. The CDR3 is made up of 15 amino acids. The V segment lost 8 bases and the J segment 6 bases; nucleotides outside the gene matches: 10. Germline CDR1 reads MNHEY; CDR2 reads SMNVEV (reference sequence). The CDR3 bases are TGTGCCAGCGCTAGGGAGGGGGCCAGTAATTCACCCCTCCACTTT. Protein sequence: CASAREGASNSPLHF.

The chain joins TRBV7-6 to TRBJ2-5; TRBD2 matches 7 bases. This CDR3 comprises 20 residues. V lost 1 base to trimming and J lost 0 bases; unmatched junction nucleotides: 17. The germline gives CDR1 SGHVS, CDR2 FNYEAQ. This CDR3 is CASSLVGGRALSSDQETQYF. CDR3 DNA sequence: TGTGCCAGCAGCTTAGTGGGAGGGAGGGCCCTATCGAGCGACCAAGAGACCCAGTACTTC.

The rearrangement links TRBV29-1 to TRBJ2-7; D is tentatively TRBD1 or TRBD2 (5 bases each). Trimming took 4 bases from V and 3 from J, leaving 13 bases between them. This CDR3 region has 13 residues. The germline V gene has CDR1 SQVTM and CDR2 ANQGSEA. The CDR3 loop reads CSVGDRINYEQYF. The CDR3, as DNA: TGCAGCGTTGGGGACCGAATAAACTACGAGCAGTACTTC.

The rearrangement uses TRBV11-2 and TRBJ2-2; tentative D call: TRBD2 (5 bases). The germline CDR1 and CDR2 sequences are SGHAT and FQNNGV. Trimming left V 5 bases short and J 4 bases short, with 11 bases between. The CDR3 has 14 residues. CDR3 in DNA: TGTGCCAGCAGCCCGCTTGAGGGCACCGGGGAGCTGTTTTTT. It translates to CASSPLEGTGELFF.

The rearrangement links TRBV7-3 to TRBJ2-2; 8 bases fit TRBD2. This CDR3 has 14 residues. Germline trimming cut 7 bases from V and 7 bases from J; bases unmatched to any gene: 8. Germline V CDR1 and CDR2: SGHTA, FQGTGA. The CDR3 DNA reads TGTGCCAGCAATGCCGGGAGGGGCGGCGGGGAGCTGTTTTTT. This gives the protein CASNAGRGGGELFF.

The rearrangement uses TRBV2 and TRBJ2-7; 10 nucleotides agree with TRBD1. This CDR3 contains 15 residues. V was clipped by 6 bases and J by 0 bases; unmatched bases: 5. Germline V gene lookup returns CDR1 SNHLY and CDR2 FYNNEI. The CDR3 region has the DNA TGTGCCAGCAGGAACCGGGACAGGGGCTCCTACGAGCAGTACTTC. It specifies CASRNRDRGSYEQYF.

This chain uses TRBV11-2 with TRBJ2-1; TRBD1 or TRBD2 may be the D gene (5 bases each). CDR1 is SGHAT and CDR2 is FQNNGV in the germline V gene. The CDR3 spans 15 residues. The V gene lost 2 bases and the J gene lost 5 bases, with 13 bases spanning the gap. CDR3 residues: CASSLLGTGHNEQFF. CDR3 DNA: TGTGCCAGCAGCTTACTGGGGACGGGACACAATGAGCAGTTCTTC.

In the case of this clone: Its ends do not fully match the called genes, so a read error is possible. V gene TRBV7-8 combines with J gene TRBJ2-7; D may be TRBD2 (6 bases). In germline, CDR1 is SGHVS, CDR2 FQNEAQ. CDR3 size: 11 residues. CDR3 DNA sequence: TGTGCCAGCAGCGAATGGGACGGAGGGAACTTC. Translating gives CASSEWDGGNF.

The chain has TRBV6-1 and TRBJ2-3, with unresolved D. Germline V gives CDR1 MNHNS, CDR2 SASEGT. The germline V and J ends were trimmed by 2 bases and 0 bases, with 6 bases remaining between them. CDR3 length: 14 residues. CDR3 region: CASSERVSTDTQYF. The CDR3 coding sequence is TGTGCCAGCAGTGAAAGGGTGAGCACAGATACGCAGTATTTT.

The chain carries TRBV29-1 and TRBJ2-1, with 7 nucleotides matching TRBD2. V shed 7 bases and J 4 bases; nucleotides not matched to a gene: 16. The CDR3 has 16 residues. CDR1 SQVTM and CDR2 ANQGSEA come from the germline V gene. The CDR3 nucleotides read TGCAGCGGGGGGGGTGGCGGAGCGGAGGCTTACAATGAGCAGTTCTTC. It specifies CSGGGGGAEAYNEQFF.

J is TRBJ2-3 and V is TRBV2; D perhaps matches TRBD2 (6 bases). Germline loops: CDR1 SNHLY, CDR2 FYNNEI. V was clipped by 1 base and J by 1 base, with 9 bases between them. This CDR3 contains 15 residues. Here the CDR3 DNA reads TGTGCCAGCAGTGAAGGGCTAGCGCGCACAGATACGCAGTATTTT. Translated: CASSEGLARTDTQYF. The whole variable domain, remainder taken from reference TRBV2 and TRBJ2-3, is EPEVTQTPSHQVTQMGQEVILRCVPISNHLYFYWYRQILGQKVEFLVSFYNNEISEKSEIFDDQFSVERPDGSNFTLKIRSTKLEDSAMYFCASSEGLARTDTQYFGPGTRLTVL.

The chain combines TRBV6-6 with TRBJ1-1; 12 nucleotides agree with TRBD1. V gave up 7 bases and J gave up 4 bases; unmatched junction bases: 10. Germline CDR1 and CDR2: MNHNY and SVGAGI (reference sequence). The CDR3 is 16 amino acids. The CDR3, as DNA: TGTGCCAGCACCCCGGGACAGGGGGCCCGTGGCACTGAAGCTTTCTTT. Translation: CASTPGQGARGTEAFF.

This chain links TRBV15 with TRBJ1-2; D perhaps matches TRBD1 (5 bases). V was shortened by 5 bases and J by 0 bases, with 13 bases between the two germline ends. Germline-derived CDR1 and CDR2 are LNHNV and YYDKDF (reference sequence). This CDR3 has 15 amino acids. As DNA, the CDR3 is TGTGCCACCAGCCGAACAGGCCCAGCTAACTATGGCTACACCTTC. As protein: CATSRTGPANYGYTF.

The V and J genes are TRBV10-3 and TRBJ1-2; D unresolved. This CDR3 is built from 12 residues. CDR1 ENHRY and CDR2 SYGVKD come from the germline V gene. V was trimmed by 6 bases and J by 2 bases, leaving 7 bases between them. The CDR3 here is CAISQENYGYTF. In nucleotides, the CDR3 is TGTGCCATCAGCCAAGAGAACTATGGCTACACCTTC.

The chain joins TRBV27 to TRBJ2-7; no clear D. The V gene's germline CDR1 is MNHEY and CDR2 SMNVEV (reference sequence). The CDR3 has 14 amino acids. V lost 2 bases and J 5 bases, leaving 13 bases between the germline ends. The CDR3, as DNA: TGTGCCAGCAGTTTAACGTATCCCCTTGACGAGCAGTACTTC. Residues: CASSLTYPLDEQYF.

V and J are TRBV7-8 and TRBJ2-1, with D possibly being TRBD1 (5 bases). This CDR3 spans 15 amino acids. Germline V gene data show CDR1 as SGHVS and CDR2 as FQNEAQ. The V end lost 2 bases, the J end lost 9 bases, and 17 bases lay between the germline ends. The CDR3 protein is CASSLPRVKSPEQFF. CDR3 coding DNA: TGTGCCAGCAGCTTACCCAGGGTAAAATCCCCTGAGCAGTTCTTC.

The J gene is TRBJ2-5, the V gene TRBV7-8; D is possibly TRBD1 (5 bases). The J call may be wrong; the DNA end is better matched by TRBJ2-7. The V gene's germline CDR1 is SGHVS and CDR2 FQNEAQ. The CDR3 spans 16 residues. Written as DNA, the CDR3 is TGTGCCAGCAGCACGTCCAGGGCGCTGGTATCCTACGAGCAGTACTTC. Translation: CASSTSRALVSYEQYF.